This T cell receptor (beta chain) originates from a study of a mutant IDH1 vaccine in newly diagnosed glioma. About the study: Standard pretreatment was either radiotherapy, temozolomide, or, for most, radiochemotherapy with temozolomide. The study, taken as a whole, reports: Of the patients, 93.3% had vaccine-induced immune responses.

Sequencing was performed with immunoSEQ multiplex PCR; in TCRdb, only in-frame clones are kept and a portion is missing. The table lists roughly 120,000 clones, just under 80% of them singletons. A word on this clone: Antigen: not known.

The CDR3 totals 16 residues. Germline assignment: CDR1 SGHAT and CDR2 FQNNGV. Trimming took 2 bases from V and 1 from J; bases not matched to a gene: 7. The time point denotes: week 11, during vaccination. A 20-mer mutant IDH1 peptide at 300 ug was injected subcutaneously with topical imiquimod. Each donor presented with a new WHO grade 3 or 4 astrocytoma that tested IDH1-mutant and showed ATRX loss. The material sequenced was PBMCs, taken from a glioma patient whose treatment included an IDH1 peptide vaccine. The rearrangement links TRBV11-2 to TRBJ2-7, with 8 nucleotides matching TRBD1. The TCR sequence derives from a man aged 35 to 55 with glioma. The CDR3 nucleotides are TGTGCCAGCAGCTTATACCAAGGACAGGGTTCCTACGAGCAGTACTTC. Its translation: CASSLYQGQGSYEQYF.